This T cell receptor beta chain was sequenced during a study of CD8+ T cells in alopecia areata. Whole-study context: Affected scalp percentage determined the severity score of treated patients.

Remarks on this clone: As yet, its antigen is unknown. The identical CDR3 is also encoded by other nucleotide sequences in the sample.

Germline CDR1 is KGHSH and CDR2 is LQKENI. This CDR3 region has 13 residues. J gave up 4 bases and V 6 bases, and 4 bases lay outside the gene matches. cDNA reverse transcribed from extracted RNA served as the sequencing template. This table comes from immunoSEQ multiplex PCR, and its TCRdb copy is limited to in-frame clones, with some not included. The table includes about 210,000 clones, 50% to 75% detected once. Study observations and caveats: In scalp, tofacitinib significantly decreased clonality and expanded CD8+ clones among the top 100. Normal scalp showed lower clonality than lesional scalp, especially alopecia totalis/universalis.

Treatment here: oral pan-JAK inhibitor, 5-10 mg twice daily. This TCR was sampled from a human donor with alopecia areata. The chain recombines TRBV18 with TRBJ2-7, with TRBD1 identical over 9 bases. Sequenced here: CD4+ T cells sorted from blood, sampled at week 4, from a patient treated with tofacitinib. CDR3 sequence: CASSPGTGYEQYF. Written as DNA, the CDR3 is TGTGCCAGCTCGCCCGGGACAGGGTACGAGCAGTACTTC. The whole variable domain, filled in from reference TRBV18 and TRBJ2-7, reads NAGVMQNPRHLVRRRGQEARLRCSPMKGHSHVYWYRQLPEEGLKFMVYLQKENIIDESGMPKERFSAEFPKEGPSILRIQQVVRGDSAAYFCASSPGTGYEQYFGPGTRLTVT.